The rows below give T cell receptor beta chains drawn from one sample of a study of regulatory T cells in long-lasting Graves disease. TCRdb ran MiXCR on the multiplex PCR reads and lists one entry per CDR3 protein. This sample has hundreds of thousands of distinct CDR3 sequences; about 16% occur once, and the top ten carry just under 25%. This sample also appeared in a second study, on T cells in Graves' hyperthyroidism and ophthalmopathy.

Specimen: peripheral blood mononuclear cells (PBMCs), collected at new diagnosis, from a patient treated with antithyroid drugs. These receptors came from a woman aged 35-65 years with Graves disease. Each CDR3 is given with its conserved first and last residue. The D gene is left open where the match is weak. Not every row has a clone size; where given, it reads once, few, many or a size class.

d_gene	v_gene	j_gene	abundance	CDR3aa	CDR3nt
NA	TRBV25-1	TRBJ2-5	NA	CASSEFGRPGAQYF	TGTGCCAGCAGTGAATTCGGGCGGCCTGGGGCCCAGTACTTC
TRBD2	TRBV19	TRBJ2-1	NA	CASSTSGGNNEQFF	TGTGCCAGTAGTACTAGCGGGGGGAACAATGAGCAGTTCTTC
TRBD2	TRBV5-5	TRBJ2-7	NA	CASSLRLAGGMYEQYF	TGTGCCAGCAGCTTGAGGCTAGCGGGGGGTATGTACGAGCAGTACTTC
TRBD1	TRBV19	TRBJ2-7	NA	CASNLMGQANYEQYF	TGTGCCAGTAATCTTATGGGACAGGCGAATTACGAGCAGTACTTC
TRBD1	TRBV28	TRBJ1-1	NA	CASSASQGARAMNTEAFF	TGTGCCAGCAGTGCATCACAGGGGGCGCGAGCCATGAACACTGAAGCTTTCTTT
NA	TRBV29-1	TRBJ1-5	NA	CSVPPAAGFSNQPQHF	TGCAGCGTCCCCCCAGCGGCAGGTTTTAGCAATCAGCCCCAGCATTTT
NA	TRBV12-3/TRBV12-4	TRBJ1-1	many	CASELNTEAFF	TGTGCCAGCGAGTTGAACACTGAAGCTTTCTTT
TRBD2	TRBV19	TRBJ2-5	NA	CASSKNSGGGEETQYF	TGTGCCAGTAGTAAAAATAGCGGGGGCGGGGAAGAGACCCAGTACTTC
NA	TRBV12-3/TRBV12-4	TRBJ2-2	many	CASSPHSPGTGELFF	TGTGCCAGCAGCCCTCACTCCCCTGGCACCGGGGAGCTGTTTTTT
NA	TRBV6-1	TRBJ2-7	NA	CASFRYPEQYF	TGTGCCAGCTTTCGCTACCCCGAGCAGTACTTC
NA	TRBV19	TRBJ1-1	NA	CASSTPGEAFF	TGTGCCAGTAGTACCCCGGGTGAAGCTTTCTTT
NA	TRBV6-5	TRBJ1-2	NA	CASSYAYTGSNYGYTF	TGTGCCAGCAGTTACGCATATACAGGGTCTAACTATGGCTACACCTTC
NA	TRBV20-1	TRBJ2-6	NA	CSAPLLEGANVLTF	TGCAGTGCTCCTTTACTAGAGGGGGCCAACGTCCTGACTTTC
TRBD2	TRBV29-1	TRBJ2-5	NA	CSVDTSGEETQYF	TGCAGCGTTGATACTAGCGGAGAAGAGACCCAGTACTTC
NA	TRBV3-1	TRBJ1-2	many	CASSVGHGYGYTF	TGTGCCAGCAGCGTAGGACACGGCTATGGCTACACCTTC
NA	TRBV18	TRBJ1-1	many	CASSGTQNTEAFF	TGTGCCAGCTCCGGGACACAGAACACTGAAGCTTTCTTT
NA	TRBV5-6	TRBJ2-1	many	CASTKGTGYNEQFF	TGTGCCAGCACCAAAGGGACGGGTTACAATGAGCAGTTCTTC
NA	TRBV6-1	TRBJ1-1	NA	CASSDGTRLAFF	TGTGCCAGCAGTGACGGGACAAGGTTGGCTTTCTTT
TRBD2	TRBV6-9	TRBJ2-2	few	CASSYLTSGGIGELFF	TGTGCCAGCAGTTACTTAACTAGCGGGGGTATCGGGGAGCTGTTTTTT
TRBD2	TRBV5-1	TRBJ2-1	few	CASSLLASGGDHNEQFF	TGCGCCAGCAGCTTGTTGGCTAGCGGGGGGGACCACAATGAGCAGTTCTTC
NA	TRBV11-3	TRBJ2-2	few	CASSPRGHSGGELFF	TGTGCCAGCAGCCCTCGAGGCCATTCGGGCGGGGAGCTGTTTTTT
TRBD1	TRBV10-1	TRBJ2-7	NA	CASSDSGTGGVEQYF	TGCGCCAGCAGTGACTCCGGGACAGGGGGTGTCGAGCAGTACTTC
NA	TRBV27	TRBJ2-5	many	CASSLRVVGETQYF	TGTGCCAGCAGCCTCCGGGTAGTGGGAGAGACCCAGTACTTC
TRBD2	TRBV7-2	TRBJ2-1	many	CASSPGGAGGYNEQFF	TGTGCCAGCAGCCCCGGGGGTGCGGGGGGCTACAATGAGCAGTTCTTC
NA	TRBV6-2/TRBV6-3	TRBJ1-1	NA	CASSGEKANTEAFF	TGTGCCAGCAGTGGGGAGAAAGCGAACACTGAAGCTTTCTTT
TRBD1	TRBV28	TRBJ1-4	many	CASSLWQGAYSRKLFF	TGTGCCAGCAGTTTATGGCAGGGGGCGTATTCGCGAAAACTGTTTTTT
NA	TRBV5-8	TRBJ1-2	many	CASSLNAQARYGYTF	TGTGCCAGCAGCTTGAATGCGCAGGCTCGCTATGGCTACACCTTC
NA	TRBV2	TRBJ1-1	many	CASGEGRAGSEAFF	TGTGCCAGCGGCGAGGGGAGGGCAGGGTCTGAAGCTTTCTTT
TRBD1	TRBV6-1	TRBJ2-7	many	CASKRDRLYF	TGTGCCAGCAAGAGGGACAGATTGTACTTC
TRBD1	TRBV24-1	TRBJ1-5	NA	CATSDSGQGWYQPQHF	TGTGCCACCAGTGATTCCGGACAGGGTTGGTATCAGCCCCAGCATTTT
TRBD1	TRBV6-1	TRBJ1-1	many	CASSVHVGQGRLNTEAFF	TGTGCCAGCAGTGTACATGTTGGACAGGGTCGGTTGAACACTGAAGCTTTCTTT
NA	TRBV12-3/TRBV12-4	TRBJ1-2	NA	CASSFGALGYGYTF	TGTGCCAGCAGCTTCGGGGCCCTGGGCTATGGCTACACCTTC
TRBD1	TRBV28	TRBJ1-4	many	CASSPGGQGDEKLFF	TGTGCCAGCAGTCCCGGCGGACAGGGGGATGAAAAACTGTTTTTT
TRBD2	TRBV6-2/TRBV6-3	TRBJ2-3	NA	CASRLGLAGGMTQYF	TGTGCCAGCAGACTTGGACTAGCGGGGGGGATGACGCAGTATTTT
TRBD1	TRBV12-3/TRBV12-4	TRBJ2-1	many	CASNPGQGPYNEQFF	TGTGCCAGCAACCCGGGACAGGGTCCATACAATGAGCAGTTCTTC
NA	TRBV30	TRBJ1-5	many	CACPAIVSNQPQHF	TGTGCCTGCCCTGCAATCGTTAGCAATCAGCCCCAGCATTTT
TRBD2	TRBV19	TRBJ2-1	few	CASSMGAGGPSDNEQFF	TGTGCCAGTAGTATGGGAGCGGGGGGGCCGTCGGACAATGAGCAGTTCTTC
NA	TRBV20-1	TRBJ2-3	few	CSGARVSTDTQYF	TGCAGTGGCGCAAGGGTTAGCACAGATACGCAGTATTTT
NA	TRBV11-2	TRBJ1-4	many	CASGRQANEKLFF	TGTGCCAGCGGCCGACAGGCTAATGAAAAACTGTTTTTT
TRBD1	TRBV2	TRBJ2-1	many	CASRRTGNNEQFF	TGTGCCAGCAGGAGGACAGGGAACAATGAGCAGTTCTTC
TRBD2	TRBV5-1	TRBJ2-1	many	CASSSGAGGGNEQFF	TGCGCCAGCAGCTCTGGCGCTGGCGGGGGCAATGAGCAGTTCTTC
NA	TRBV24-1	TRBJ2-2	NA	CATSERVTGELFF	TGTGCCACCAGTGAGCGGGTCACCGGGGAGCTGTTTTTT
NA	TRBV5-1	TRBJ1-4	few	CATAAGLNEKLFF	TGCGCCACCGCGGCAGGGCTGAATGAAAAACTGTTTTTT
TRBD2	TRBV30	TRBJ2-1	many	CAWIVAGGNEQFF	TGTGCCTGGATAGTAGCGGGGGGGAATGAGCAGTTCTTC
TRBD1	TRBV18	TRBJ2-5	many	CASSPLPGQGAGQETQYF	TGTGCCAGCTCACCACTTCCCGGACAGGGGGCGGGACAAGAGACCCAGTACTTC
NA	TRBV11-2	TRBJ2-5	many	CASSSQGGAQETQYF	TGTGCCAGCAGCTCCCAAGGGGGGGCGCAAGAGACCCAGTACTTC
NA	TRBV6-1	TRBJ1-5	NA	CASKVAANQPQHF	TGTGCCAGTAAGGTGGCAGCAAATCAGCCCCAGCATTTT
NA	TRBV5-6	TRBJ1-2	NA	CASSLAQAPYGYTF	TGTGCCAGCAGCTTGGCGCAGGCGCCCTATGGCTACACCTTC